The sequence of this T cell receptor beta chain was determined in a study of brain metastases from non-small cell lung cancer. The CDR3 runs to 16 residues. Germline CDR1 reads SEHNR; CDR2 reads FQNEAQ (reference sequence). V gave up 7 bases and J gave up 4 bases, with 22 bases separating them. Assay: immunoSEQ multiplex PCR; the TCRdb copy retains only in-frame clones and omits some. This sample has approximately 2,000 clones, with about 90% found just once. This clonotype originated in a donor at least 40 years old with non-small cell lung cancer. Input material: primary lung tumor tissue. This chain links TRBV7-9 with TRBJ1-2; D remains ambiguous. CDR3 in amino acids: CASTDMAARQAYGYTF. In DNA form, the CDR3 reads TGTGCCAGCACCGATATGGCAGCCAGACAAGCCTATGGCTACACCTTC.